These 15 T cell receptor beta chains originate from one sample sequenced in a study of shared clonotypes between healthy human individuals. Profiled with immunoSEQ multiplex PCR; TCRdb holds only in-frame clones, not every one. The repertoire holds roughly 1,500,000 clones, around 98.5% seen once, with around 0.33% in the top ten. The sequenced sample was naive CD4+ T cells sorted from blood. The subset is: CD45RA+ positively selected. These receptors all come from a young man in good health.

V is TRBV4-3 and J is TRBJ1-1; D gene uncertain. V lost 4 bases, J lost 4 bases, and 10 bases lay in between. Germline CDR1 reads LGHNA; CDR2 reads YSLEER. There are 13 residues in the CDR3. This CDR3 is CASSLRGSTEAFF. CDR3 DNA: TGCGCCAGCAGCCTAAGAGGGAGCACTGAAGCTTTCTTT.

This chain connects TRBV19 to TRBJ2-7; a weak D match, TRBD1 (5 bases). From germline, CDR1 is LNHDA and CDR2 SQIVND (reference sequence). Trimming cost V 5 bases and J 1 base, with 12 bases left between them. This CDR3 is 14 amino acids long. The CDR3 DNA follows: TGTGCCAGTAGTCGAACAGGCCTTTCCTACGAGCAGTACTTC. It codes for CASSRTGLSYEQYF.

This chain links TRBV7-2 with TRBJ1-3, with D unresolved. The CDR3 is made up of 14 amino acids. The germline V gene has CDR1 SGHTA and CDR2 FQGNSA. Trimming took 3 bases from V and 0 from J, leaving 6 bases between them. CDR3 nucleotide sequence: TGTGCCAGCAGCTTGGCCGACTCTGGAAACACCATATATTTT. Amino acids: CASSLADSGNTIYF.

The chain recombines TRBV7-2 with TRBJ2-7, with D perhaps matching TRBD2 (6 bases). Germline CDR1 SGHTA, CDR2 FQGNSA. CDR3 size: 15 residues. V lost 7 bases, J lost 0 bases, and 16 bases lay in between. CDR3 in DNA: TGTGCCAGCAACACCCGACTAGGCGGCTCCTACGAGCAGTACTTC. Translation: CASNTRLGGSYEQYF.

In this sample, this clone turned up once. This chain uses TRBV15 with TRBJ2-7; 8 bases line up with TRBD2. The CDR3 sequence is 16 residues long. Unmatched junction bases numbered 6, after V lost 2 bases and J lost 0 bases. CDR1 LNHNV and CDR2 YYDKDF come from the germline V gene (reference sequence). The CDR3 sequence: CATSRPLAASSYEQYF. The CDR3 DNA follows: TGTGCCACCAGCAGACCACTAGCGGCAAGCTCCTACGAGCAGTACTTC.

The chain employs TRBV28 and TRBJ1-1; D is uncertain. The CDR3 has 14 residues. Germline assignment: CDR1 MDHEN and CDR2 SYDVKM. V shed 3 bases and J shed 1 base, with 9 bases lying between them. The CDR3 nucleotides read TGTGCCAGCAGTTTGGGCTTACGGAACACTGAAGCTTTCTTT. Its translation is CASSLGLRNTEAFF.

This sequence joins TRBV30 and TRBJ2-7, with no clear D. The CDR3 has 11 residues. Per germline, CDR1 GTSNPN and CDR2 SVGIG (reference sequence). Between the trimmed V and J ends, which lost 7 bases and 9 bases, there was a span of 16 bases. This CDR3 reads CALTDARGQYF. Here the CDR3 DNA reads TGTGCCTTAACCGATGCTCGAGGGCAGTACTTC.

This chain connects TRBV30 to TRBJ2-7; possibly TRBD1 or TRBD2 for D (5 bases each). V lost 4 bases and J 0 bases, leaving 25 bases between the germline ends. The CDR3 is 18 amino acids. Germline V lookup: CDR1 GTSNPN, CDR2 SVGIG (reference sequence). The CDR3 here is CAWNHAPGRTKSSYEQYF. DNA of the CDR3: TGTGCCTGGAACCATGCTCCGGGACGCACTAAAAGCTCCTACGAGCAGTACTTC.

This chain links TRBV5-1 with TRBJ2-5, with TRBD2 matching over 11 bases. J lost 4 bases, V lost 5 bases, and 10 bases had no gene match. Per germline, CDR1 SGHRS and CDR2 YFSETQ. There are 16 residues in the CDR3. CDR3 coding DNA: TGCGCCAGCAGTCCTGGTACTAGCGGGAGAGGAGAGACCCAGTACTTC. Amino acid sequence: CASSPGTSGRGETQYF.

This chain connects TRBV7-9 to TRBJ2-7; 8 bases line up with TRBD2. There are 16 residues in the CDR3. The V gene end was trimmed by 2 bases and the J gene end by 0 bases; junction bases not matched to a gene: 6. From germline, CDR1 is SEHNR and CDR2 FQNEAQ (reference sequence). DNA of the CDR3: TGTGCCAGCAGCTTAATGGGACTAGGCGGCTCCTACGAGCAGTACTTC. Translated, it gives CASSLMGLGGSYEQYF.

The rearrangement joins TRBV29-1 to TRBJ2-1; a weak D match, TRBD2 (6 bases). V was clipped by 2 bases and J by 7 bases, with 15 bases between them. This CDR3 region has 14 residues. Per germline, CDR1 SQVTM and CDR2 ANQGSEA. The CDR3 DNA follows: TGCAGCGTTGAAAGGGAGGACAAGCTAAATGAGCAGTTCTTC. It yields the protein CSVEREDKLNEQFF.

Only one count was recorded for this clone. This chain uses TRBV9 with TRBJ2-3; 10 bases match TRBD2. Germline lookup yields CDR1 SGDLS and CDR2 YYNGEE. The CDR3 length is 16 residues. Losses at the gene ends were 2 bases for V and 2 bases for J; bases not matched to a gene: 5. CDR3 nucleotide sequence: TGTGCCAGCAGCGTGGGGACTAGCGAGTACACAGATACGCAGTATTTT. It yields the protein CASSVGTSEYTDTQYF.

The gene calls are TRBV11-3 and TRBJ2-5, with D possibly TRBD2 on 5 matching bases. Germline assignment: CDR1 SGHNT and CDR2 YENEEA. The length of the CDR3 is 16 residues. V was shortened by 5 bases and J by 3 bases, with 19 bases between the two germline ends. CDR3 sequence reads: CASSRGHLGEEETQYF. The CDR3, as DNA: TGTGCCAGCAGCCGTGGTCACCTGGGAGAGGAAGAGACCCAGTACTTC.

The V gene is TRBV29-1, the J gene TRBJ2-6, with 9 positions matching TRBD1. The V and J ends lost 4 bases and 2 bases, in that order; junction bases with no gene match: 3. The CDR3 consists of 15 residues. Germline V gene lookup returns CDR1 SQVTM and CDR2 ANQGSEA. The CDR3 nucleotides read TGCAGCGTTGCATGGGACAGGGCTGGGGCCAACGTCCTGACTTTC. Amino acids: CSVAWDRAGANVLTF.

The chain uses TRBV18 and TRBJ2-3; D is possibly TRBD1 or TRBD2 (5 bases each). Germline V gene data show CDR1 as KGHSH and CDR2 as LQKENI. The CDR3 sequence is 18 residues long. Trimming left V 5 bases short and J 2 bases short, with 23 bases between. The CDR3 DNA sequence: TGTGCCAGCTCATTCGGGGCTCGGCAGGGAGACATCACAGATACGCAGTATTTT. Its translation: CASSFGARQGDITDTQYF.